Listed below are T cell receptor beta chains from one sample, sequenced in a study of cytomegalovirus exposure and HLA in healthy donors. Repertoires were generated with immunoSEQ multiplex PCR, while TCRdb's copy carries only in-frame clones and drops some. The sample lists some 150,000 clones; about 80% were seen once. Sequencing input: PBMCs. These TCRs come from a woman aged 45-60 years in good health and CMV-seronegative. CDR3s include the opening cysteine and the closing phenylalanine or tryptophan. The D gene is left open where the match is weak. Rows give clone size only sometimes, using once, few, many, or a class for an expanded clone.

cdr3_aa cdr3_nt j_call cdr3_length clone_size d_call v_call
CASSAGGDRGKPQHF TGTGCCAGCAGCGCGGGAGGGGACAGGGGAAAGCCCCAGCATTTT TRBJ1-5 15 - TRBD1 TRBV9
CSVVGTGVKGEQFF TGCAGCGTAGTAGGGACAGGGGTGAAGGGTGAGCAGTTCTTC TRBJ2-1 14 - TRBD1 TRBV29-1
CASSLDRSNEKLFF TGTGCCAGCAGCTTGGACAGGAGTAATGAAAAACTGTTTTTT TRBJ1-4 14 - - TRBV5-5
CATSRNPRQGGTEAFF TGTGCCACCAGCAGAAACCCAAGGCAGGGAGGCACTGAAGCTTTCTTT TRBJ1-1 16 - - TRBV15
CASSLLGASGEKLFF TGTGCCAGCAGCTTATTGGGGGCGTCCGGTGAAAAACTGTTTTTT TRBJ1-4 15 once - TRBV7-6
CASSTSGNTQYF TGTGCCAGTAGTACCAGCGGTAATACGCAGTATTTT TRBJ2-3 12 - - TRBV19
CASSFGDTQYF TGTGCCAGCAGCTTCGGGGATACGCAGTATTTT TRBJ2-3 11 - - TRBV5-6
CASSPIEGGHEQYF TGTGCCAGCTCACCAATAGAAGGGGGCCACGAGCAGTACTTC TRBJ2-7 14 - TRBD1 TRBV18
CASSLTPAGTRGTEAFF TGTGCCAGCAGCTTAACGCCGGCGGGGACCCGGGGCACTGAAGCTTTCTTT TRBJ1-1 17 - - TRBV7-2
CASSFGGTSGQYF TGTGCCAGCAGCTTCGGCGGGACCTCCGGGCAGTACTTC TRBJ2-7 13 - - TRBV5-6
CASSPPLKQNLSGNTIYF TGTGCCAGCAGCCCACCGCTAAAACAGAATCTCTCTGGAAACACCATATATTTT TRBJ1-3 18 once - TRBV5-6
CVSSGGETQYF TGTGTCAGCAGCGGAGGGGAGACCCAGTACTTC TRBJ2-5 11 - - TRBV6-6
CASSLSGPYEQYF TGTGCCAGCAGCTTGTCCGGTCCATACGAGCAGTACTTC TRBJ2-7 13 few - TRBV7-9
CASSGTPTNEKLFF TGTGCCAGCAGTGGCACACCAACTAATGAAAAACTGTTTTTT TRBJ1-4 14 - - TRBV28
CASSLAGTGEKLFF TGTGCCAGCAGCTTAGCTGGGACTGGAGAAAAACTGTTTTTT TRBJ1-4 14 - - TRBV7-8
CASSLRGGRDEQYF TGTGCCAGCAGCTTGAGGGGCGGTCGTGACGAGCAGTACTTC TRBJ2-7 14 once - TRBV5-6
CASSLAGGVNTEAFF TGTGCCAGCAGTTTAGCAGGGGGCGTGAACACTGAAGCTTTCTTT TRBJ1-1 15 - TRBD1 TRBV28
CASSLAESSYEQYF TGTGCCAGCAGCTTAGCGGAGTCATCCTACGAGCAGTACTTC TRBJ2-7 14 - - TRBV11-2
CASKTSGTYEQYF TGTGCCAGCAAGACTAGCGGCACCTACGAGCAGTACTTC TRBJ2-7 13 few TRBD2 TRBV19
CASSLGGLQETQYF TGCGCCAGCAGCTTGGGGGGGCTCCAAGAGACCCAGTACTTC TRBJ2-5 14 - - TRBV5-1
CASSEGADINQPQHF TGTGCCAGCAGTGAGGGGGCGGACATCAATCAGCCCCAGCATTTT TRBJ1-5 15 - - TRBV2
CASSPGPEKLFF TGTGCCAGCAGCCCGGGTCCTGAAAAACTGTTTTTT TRBJ1-4 12 - - TRBV5-8
CASSGTTSGVPVTSTDTQYF TGTGCCAGCAGTGGGACTACTAGCGGGGTTCCAGTTACTAGCACAGATACGCAGTATTTT TRBJ2-3 20 once TRBD2 TRBV6-1
CASQLSGVANSPLHF TGCGCCAGCCAGCTATCAGGGGTTGCGAATTCACCCCTCCACTTT TRBJ1-6 15 - - TRBV5-1
CASSLDGGRGYNEQFF TGCGCCAGCAGCTTGGACGGCGGGAGAGGTTACAATGAGCAGTTCTTC TRBJ2-1 16 - TRBD2 TRBV5-1
CASKLTGGDSTEAFF TGTGCCAGCAAACTGACAGGGGGGGATTCCACTGAAGCTTTCTTT TRBJ1-1 15 - TRBD1 TRBV7-9
CASSVDGGRVSYEQYF TGTGCCAGCAGCGTAGACGGGGGGAGGGTCAGCTACGAGCAGTACTTC TRBJ2-7 16 - TRBD2 TRBV9
CASSVHRGGQPQHF TGTGCCAGCAGTGTCCACAGGGGAGGCCAGCCCCAGCATTTT TRBJ1-5 14 - TRBD1 TRBV6-1
CASSEIRGRPLNEKLFF TGTGCCAGCAGTGAAATCAGGGGCCGCCCTTTGAATGAAAAACTGTTTTTT TRBJ1-4 17 once - TRBV6-1
CASSLPGSNQPQHF TGCGCCAGCAGCTTGCCAGGCAGCAATCAGCCCCAGCATTTT TRBJ1-5 14 - - TRBV5-1
CASQAGDSPLHF TGTGCCAGCCAGGCGGGGGATTCACCCCTCCACTTT TRBJ1-6 12 - - TRBV6-1
CASSYLGTGSEKLFF TGTGCCAGCAGTTACCTAGGGACAGGGAGCGAAAAACTGTTTTTT TRBJ1-4 15 - TRBD1 TRBV6-6
CASSLVPGASPLHF TGCGCCAGCAGCTTGGTTCCGGGAGCCTCACCCCTCCACTTT TRBJ1-6 14 - - TRBV5-1
CAGLTGTSRDEQFF TGTGCGGGTCTAACCGGGACTAGTAGGGATGAGCAGTTCTTC TRBJ2-1 14 once TRBD2 TRBV10-3
CASSEGVGRGARETQYF TGCGCCAGCAGTGAGGGGGTGGGGCGGGGGGCGCGGGAGACCCAGTACTTC TRBJ2-5 17 - TRBD2 TRBV10-2
CASSLRSTSGGAVTDTQYF TGTGCCAGCAGCTTAAGGTCGACTAGCGGGGGGGCGGTCACAGATACGCAGTATTTT TRBJ2-3 19 - TRBD2 TRBV7-6
CSAGLVGEEQYF TGCAGCGCCGGGTTGGTGGGAGAGGAGCAGTACTTC TRBJ2-7 12 - - TRBV29-1
CASSVDLVDEQYF TGTGCCAGCAGCGTAGATCTCGTCGACGAGCAGTACTTC TRBJ2-7 13 - - TRBV9
CASSRQGGVVFNEQFF TGTGCCAGCAGCCGACAAGGGGGAGTCGTATTCAATGAGCAGTTCTTC TRBJ2-1 16 once - TRBV7-3
CASSPEGGRIGGYTF TGTGCCAGCAGCCCCGAGGGGGGGCGTATAGGGGGCTACACCTTC TRBJ1-2 15 - - TRBV6-1
CASSLGLGVNYGYTF TGTGCCAGCAGCTTAGGGCTCGGGGTCAACTATGGCTACACCTTC TRBJ1-2 15 - - TRBV7-2
CASSKRLAGGQAYEQYF TGTGCCAGCAGCAAACGACTAGCGGGGGGCCAAGCCTACGAGCAGTACTTC TRBJ2-7 17 - TRBD2 TRBV11-2
CASRREGVGNEQFF TGCGCCAGCCGTCGCGAGGGGGTTGGGAATGAGCAGTTCTTC TRBJ2-1 14 - - TRBV5-1
CASSLLASPPPEQYF TGTGCCAGCAGCTTATTAGCCTCCCCTCCACCGGAGCAGTACTTC TRBJ2-7 15 - - TRBV7-2
CASRTGGGTIMPQHF TGTGCCAGTAGAACGGGAGGGGGTACAATCATGCCCCAGCATTTT TRBJ1-5 15 - - TRBV19
CAISESASGSGETQYF TGTGCCATCAGTGAGTCGGCTAGCGGGAGTGGAGAGACCCAGTACTTC TRBJ2-5 16 once TRBD2 TRBV10-3
CASSHPEGRERGYEQYF TGCGCCAGCAGCCACCCTGAGGGGAGGGAGAGGGGCTACGAGCAGTACTTC TRBJ2-7 17 - TRBD2 TRBV4-1
CASSTRTSGVDTQYF TGTGCCAGCAGCACTAGGACTAGCGGGGTTGATACGCAGTATTTT TRBJ2-3 15 - TRBD2 TRBV7-2
CASSQDPGRNSPLHF TGTGCCAGCAGCCAAGATCCTGGGAGGAATTCACCCCTCCACTTT TRBJ1-6 15 - - TRBV14
CASSQDPTRRETQYF TGCGCCAGCAGCCAAGATCCCACGAGGAGGGAGACCCAGTACTTC TRBJ2-5 15 - - TRBV4-3
CASSWRGGTDTQYF TGCGCCAGCAGCTGGCGGGGGGGAACGGATACGCAGTATTTT TRBJ2-3 14 - TRBD2 TRBV5-1
CSVEDPRTEAFF TGCAGCGTTGAAGACCCCAGGACTGAAGCTTTCTTT TRBJ1-1 12 once - TRBV29-1
CAAGQGIGNTIYF TGTGCCGCGGGACAGGGAATCGGAAACACCATATATTTT TRBJ1-3 13 - TRBD1 TRBV7-2
CASRAGGENNQPQHF TGCGCCAGCAGGGCAGGGGGAGAAAACAATCAGCCCCAGCATTTT TRBJ1-5 15 - TRBD1 TRBV5-1